This T cell receptor (beta chain) appears in the sequencing data of a study of blood T cell repertoires in COVID-19. Sequenced by immunoSEQ multiplex PCR; TCRdb stores in-frame clones only, minus some. The repertoire holds over 65,000 clones, with around 82% as singletons. This clone was found once. The ends were cut back, 2 bases at V and 4 bases at J, with 8 bases in the middle. CDR1 is SQVTM and CDR2 is ANQGSEA in the germline V gene. This CDR3 is 12 amino acids long. This TCR derives from a man aged 80 or over with active COVID-19. J is TRBJ1-2 and V is TRBV29-1; D is uncertain. Source material: peripheral blood. The chain's CDR3 is CSVEHGSYGYTF. The CDR3, as DNA: TGCAGCGTTGAACACGGTTCCTATGGCTACACCTTC.